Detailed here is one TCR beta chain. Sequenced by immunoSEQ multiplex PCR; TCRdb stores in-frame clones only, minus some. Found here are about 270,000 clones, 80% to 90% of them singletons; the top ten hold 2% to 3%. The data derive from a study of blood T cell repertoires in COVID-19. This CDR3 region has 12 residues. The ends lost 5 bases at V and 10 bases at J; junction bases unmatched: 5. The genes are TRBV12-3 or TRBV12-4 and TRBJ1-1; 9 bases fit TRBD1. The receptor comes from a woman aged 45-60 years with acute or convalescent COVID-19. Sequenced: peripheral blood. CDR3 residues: CASSKTGGVAFF. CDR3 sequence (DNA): TGTGCCAGCAGTAAGACAGGGGGGGTAGCTTTCTTT.